This T cell receptor (beta chain) came from a study of OX40 agonist ivuxolimab in advanced cancers. Broader study findings: Expansion of clones was among the lowest in partial responders at 0.1-3.0 mg/kg.

Profiled with immunoSEQ multiplex PCR; TCRdb holds only in-frame clones, not every one. This repertoire shows about 45,000 clones, about 95% found once; its top ten account for 9.5% to 11%. The V gene end was trimmed by 6 bases and the J gene end by 0 bases; junction bases not matched to a gene: 4. This CDR3 contains 15 residues. Per the germline V gene, CDR1 is MNHEY and CDR2 is SVGAGI. This clone was recorded once. Antigen: not known. V is TRBV6-5 and J is TRBJ2-7; 11 bases fit TRBD2. The receptor comes from an adult with an advanced solid tumor such as melanoma, head and neck, liver or kidney cancer. Sequences were derived from CD4+ or CD8+ T cells sorted from blood, sampled in a trial of the OX40 agonist ivuxolimab. CDR3 in DNA: TGTGCCAGCAGATCCGGACTAGCGGGCTCCTACGAGCAGTACTTC. Protein: CASRSGLAGSYEQYF.